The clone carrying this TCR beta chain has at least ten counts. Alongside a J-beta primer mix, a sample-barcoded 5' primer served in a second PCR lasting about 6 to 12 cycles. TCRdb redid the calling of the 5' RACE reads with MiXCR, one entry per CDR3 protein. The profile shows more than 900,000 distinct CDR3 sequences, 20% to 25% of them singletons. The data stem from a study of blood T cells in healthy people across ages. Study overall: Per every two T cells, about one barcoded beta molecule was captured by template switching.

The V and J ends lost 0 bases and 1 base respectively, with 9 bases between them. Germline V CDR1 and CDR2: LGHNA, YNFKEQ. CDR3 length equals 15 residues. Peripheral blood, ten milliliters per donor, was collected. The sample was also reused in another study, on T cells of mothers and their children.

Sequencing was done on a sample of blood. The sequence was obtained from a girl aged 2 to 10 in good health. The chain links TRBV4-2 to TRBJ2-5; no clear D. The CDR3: CASSQDPGPQETQYF. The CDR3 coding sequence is TGTGCCAGCAGCCAAGATCCAGGTCCCCAAGAGACCCAGTACTTC.